This TCR beta chain was recovered during a study of a mutant IDH1 vaccine in newly diagnosed glioma. For the study at large: Vaccination was launched 4-6 weeks after radiotherapy alone, or with temozolomide cycles. Averaging approximately 42 years of age, treated patients were approximately 60% male and approximately 38% female.

The time point: week 47, end of study. Alongside topical imiquimod, each dose of vaccine comprised 300 ug of mutant IDH1 20-mer peptide. The germline V gene has CDR1 SEHNR and CDR2 FQNEAQ (reference sequence). This CDR3 has 16 residues. Between the trimmed V and J ends, which lost 3 bases and 4 bases, there was a span of 17 bases. Libraries were prepared by immunoSEQ multiplex PCR; TCRdb keeps only in-frame clonotypes and omits some of them. This table holds tens of thousands of clones, roughly four fifths found once. Concerning this clone: Its cognate antigen is unknown.

This specimen consisted of PBMCs, obtained from a glioma patient whose treatment included an IDH1 peptide vaccine. This rearrangement joins TRBV7-9 to TRBJ2-3, with D possibly matching TRBD2 (6 bases). The TCR was taken from a man aged 25 to 40 with glioma. CDR3 nucleotides: TGTGCCAGCAGCTTTTCGTTCGCGGGGAGTGCAGATACGCAGTATTTT. The encoded protein is CASSFSFAGSADTQYF.